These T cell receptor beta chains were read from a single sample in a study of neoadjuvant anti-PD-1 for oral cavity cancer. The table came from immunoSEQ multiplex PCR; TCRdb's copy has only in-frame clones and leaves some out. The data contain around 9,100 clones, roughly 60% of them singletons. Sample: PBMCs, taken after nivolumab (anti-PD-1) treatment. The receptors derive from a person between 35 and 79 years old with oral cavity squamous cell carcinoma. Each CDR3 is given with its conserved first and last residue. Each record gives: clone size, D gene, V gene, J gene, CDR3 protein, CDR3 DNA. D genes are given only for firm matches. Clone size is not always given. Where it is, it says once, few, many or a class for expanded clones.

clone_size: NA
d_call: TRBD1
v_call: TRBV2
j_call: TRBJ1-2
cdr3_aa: CASSESLQGRYGRGYTF
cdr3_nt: TGTGCCAGCAGTGAGTCGCTACAGGGGCGGTACGGGCGCGGCTACACCTTC

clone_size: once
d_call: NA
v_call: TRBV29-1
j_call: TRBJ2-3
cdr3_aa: CSVDGSTDTQYF
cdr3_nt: TGCAGCGTTGATGGCAGCACAGATACGCAGTATTTT

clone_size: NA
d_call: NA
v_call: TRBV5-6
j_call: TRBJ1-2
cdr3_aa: CASGSRQSLNYGYTF
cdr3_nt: TGTGCCAGCGGCTCCCGACAGAGTCTTAACTATGGCTACACCTTC

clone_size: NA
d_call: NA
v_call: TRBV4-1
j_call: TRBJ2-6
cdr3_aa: CASSAWPFGANVLTF
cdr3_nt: TGCGCCAGCAGCGCATGGCCCTTTGGGGCCAACGTCCTGACTTTC

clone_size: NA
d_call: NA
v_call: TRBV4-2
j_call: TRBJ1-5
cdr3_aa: CASSQDKGQPQHF
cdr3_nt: TGTGCCAGCAGCCAAGATAAGGGTCAGCCCCAGCATTTT

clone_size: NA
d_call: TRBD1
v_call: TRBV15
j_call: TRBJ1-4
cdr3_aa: CATATGVNEKLFF
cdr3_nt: TGTGCCACCGCGACAGGGGTTAATGAAAAACTGTTTTTT

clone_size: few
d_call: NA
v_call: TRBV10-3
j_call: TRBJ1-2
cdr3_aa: CAIKGTESNYGYTF
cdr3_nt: TGTGCCATCAAGGGGACCGAATCTAACTATGGCTACACCTTC

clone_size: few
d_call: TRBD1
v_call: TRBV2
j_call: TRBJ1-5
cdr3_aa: CASSGTGGRGQPQHF
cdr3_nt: TGTGCCAGCAGTGGTACAGGGGGCCGGGGTCAGCCCCAGCATTTT

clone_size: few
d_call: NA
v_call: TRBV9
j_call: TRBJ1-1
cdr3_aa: CASSVGGPRNTEAFF
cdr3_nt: TGTGCCAGCAGCGTTGGCGGACCGAGGAACACTGAAGCTTTCTTT

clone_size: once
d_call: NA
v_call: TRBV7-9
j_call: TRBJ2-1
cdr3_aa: CASSLTGAGNEQFF
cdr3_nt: TGTGCCAGCAGCTTAACGGGGGCGGGCAATGAGCAGTTCTTC

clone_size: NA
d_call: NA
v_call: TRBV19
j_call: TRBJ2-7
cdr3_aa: CASSPTTARTHEQYF
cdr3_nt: TGTGCCAGTAGTCCCACGACGGCTCGGACGCACGAGCAGTACTTC

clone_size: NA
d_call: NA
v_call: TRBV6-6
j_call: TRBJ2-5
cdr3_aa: CASSYSKGRETQYF
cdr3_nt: TGTGCCAGCAGTTACTCGAAAGGGAGAGAGACCCAGTACTTC

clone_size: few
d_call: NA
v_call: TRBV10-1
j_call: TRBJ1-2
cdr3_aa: CASSESREYGYTF
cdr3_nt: TGCGCCAGCAGTGAGTCCAGGGAATATGGCTACACCTTC

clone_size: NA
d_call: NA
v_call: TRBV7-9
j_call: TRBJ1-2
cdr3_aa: CASSLVTANYGYTF
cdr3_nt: TGTGCCAGCAGCTTAGTAACAGCTAACTATGGCTACACCTTC

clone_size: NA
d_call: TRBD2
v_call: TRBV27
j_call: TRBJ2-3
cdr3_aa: CASSSGLADMTDTQYF
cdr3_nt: TGTGCCAGCAGTTCGGGACTAGCGGATATGACAGATACGCAGTATTTT

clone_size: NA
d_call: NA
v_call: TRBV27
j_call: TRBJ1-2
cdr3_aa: CASSYQAGMGGYGYTF
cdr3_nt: TGTGCCAGCAGTTACCAAGCAGGGATGGGGGGCTATGGCTACACCTTC

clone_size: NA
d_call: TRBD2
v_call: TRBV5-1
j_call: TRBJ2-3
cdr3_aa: CASSLGSRGGTDTQYF
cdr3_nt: TGCGCCAGCAGCTTGGGTTCTCGCGGGGGGACAGATACGCAGTATTTT

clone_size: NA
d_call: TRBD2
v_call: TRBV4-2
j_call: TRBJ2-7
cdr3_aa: CASSLRLAGDHEQYF
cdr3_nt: TGTGCCAGCAGCCTCCGACTAGCGGGAGACCACGAGCAGTACTTC

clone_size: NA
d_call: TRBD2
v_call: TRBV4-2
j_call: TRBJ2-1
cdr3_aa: CASSQDIAGGGAIYNEQFF
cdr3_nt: TGTGCCAGCAGCCAAGATATCGCGGGCGGGGGGGCTATCTACAATGAGCAGTTCTTC

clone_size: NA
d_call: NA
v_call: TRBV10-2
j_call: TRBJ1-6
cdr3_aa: CASSGLLGSYNSPLHF
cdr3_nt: TGCGCCAGCAGTGGCCTCTTAGGGTCCTATAATTCACCCCTCCACTTT

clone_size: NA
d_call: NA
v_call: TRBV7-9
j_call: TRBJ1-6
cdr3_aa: CASSPRGGNSPLHF
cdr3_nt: TGTGCCAGCAGCCCCCGGGGCGGTAATTCACCCCTCCACTTT

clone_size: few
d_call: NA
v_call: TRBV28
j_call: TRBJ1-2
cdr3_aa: CASSPNYGYTF
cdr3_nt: TGTGCCAGCAGTCCCAACTATGGCTACACCTTC

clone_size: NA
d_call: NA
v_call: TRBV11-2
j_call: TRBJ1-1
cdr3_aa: CASSEQPNTEAFF
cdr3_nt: TGTGCCAGCAGCGAACAGCCAAACACTGAAGCTTTCTTT

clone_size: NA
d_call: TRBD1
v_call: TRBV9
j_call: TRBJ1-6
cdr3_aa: CASSAGDRHNSPLHF
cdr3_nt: TGTGCCAGCAGCGCAGGGGACAGGCATAATTCACCCCTCCACTTT

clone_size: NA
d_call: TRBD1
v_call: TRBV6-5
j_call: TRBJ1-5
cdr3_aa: CASSRDSPVHGPQHF
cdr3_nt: TGTGCCAGCAGCCGGGACAGCCCCGTGCACGGGCCCCAGCATTTT

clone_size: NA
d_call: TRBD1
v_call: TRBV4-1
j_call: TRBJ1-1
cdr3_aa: CASSRGTGAVNTEAFF
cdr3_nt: TGCGCCAGCAGCCGCGGGACAGGGGCGGTGAACACTGAAGCTTTCTTT

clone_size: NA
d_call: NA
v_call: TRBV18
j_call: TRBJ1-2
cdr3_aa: CASSPDSIYGYTF
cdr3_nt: TGTGCCAGCTCACCGGACAGCATCTATGGCTACACCTTC

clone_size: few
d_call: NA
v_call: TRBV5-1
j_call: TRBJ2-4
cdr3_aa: CASSDLDIQYF
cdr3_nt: TGCGCCAGCAGCGATCTGGACATTCAGTACTTC

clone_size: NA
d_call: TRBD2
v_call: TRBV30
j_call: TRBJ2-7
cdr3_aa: CAWSGPSGATYEQYF
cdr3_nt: TGTGCCTGGAGTGGACCCAGCGGGGCGACCTACGAGCAGTACTTC